The 26 T cell receptor beta chains in this list originate from one sample, sequenced in a study of blood T cells in healthy people across ages. A J-beta primer mix and a sample-barcoded 5' primer were used in a second PCR of about 6 to 12 cycles. Using its own MiXCR run on the 5' RACE reads, TCRdb lists one record per CDR3 protein. Of around 990,000 distinct CDR3 sequences listed, roughly 24% are singletons. Another study also made use of these data, one on T cells of mothers and their children.

The sample was blood. The origin of the receptors is a girl aged 2 to 9 in good health.

This clonotype was counted between two and nine times. The chain joins TRBV4-1 to TRBJ2-1, with D uncertain. The DNA end lines up better with TRBJ2-7; the J call may be wrong. The germline CDR1 and CDR2 sequences are MGHRA and YSYEKL. CDR3 length equals 15 residues. CDR3 nucleotide sequence: TGCGCCAGCAGCCAAGAAAAACGGGCCTTGGGGGAGCAGTACTTC. It is translated as CASSQEKRALGEQYF.

CDR3 sequence reads: CASSSRVLRAPSGNTIYF. The DNA of the CDR3 is TGTGCCAGCAGCTCAAGGGTCCTCAGGGCCCCCTCTGGAAACACCATATATTTT. The chain uses TRBV14 and TRBJ1-3; a weak D match, TRBD1 (5 bases). The V gene lost 5 bases and the J gene lost 0 bases, with 20 bases spanning the gap. The CDR3 totals 18 residues. Looked up from germline, CDR1 is SGHDN and CDR2 is FVKESK. Full variable domain (rest looked up from reference TRBV14 and TRBJ1-3): EAGVTQFPSHSVIEKGQTVTLRCDPISGHDNLYWYRRVMGKEIKFLLHFVKESKQDESGMPNNRFLAERTGGTYSTLKVQPAELEDSGVYFCASSSRVLRAPSGNTIYFGEGSWLTVV.

The V call is TRBV2, the J call TRBJ2-1; unclear D gene. V was shortened by 3 bases and J by 3 bases, with 12 bases between the two germline ends. The germline V gene has CDR1 SNHLY and CDR2 FYNNEI. The CDR3 sequence is 15 residues long. The CDR3 region has the DNA TGTGCCAGCAGTGATCAGCGCCCTGACTACAATGAGCAGTTCTTC. Its protein product is CASSDQRPDYNEQFF.

CDR3: CAISDPGTSGKYQETQYF. Written as DNA, the CDR3 is TGTGCCATCAGCGACCCCGGGACTAGCGGCAAGTACCAAGAGACCCAGTACTTC. The chain carries TRBV10-3 and TRBJ2-5; 11 bases line up with TRBD2. The CDR3 extends over 18 amino acids. The V segment lost 6 bases and the J segment 0 bases; nucleotides outside the gene matches: 12. Germline V gene lookup returns CDR1 ENHRY and CDR2 SYGVKD.

The CDR3 DNA follows: TGCAGCGAAAGAACCGCGGGGAACACTGAAGCTTTCTTT. Residues: CSERTAGNTEAFF. The rearrangement joins TRBV29-1 to TRBJ1-1; no clear D. Trimming cost V 7 bases and J 1 base, with 13 bases left between them. The CDR3 has 13 residues. Germline CDR1 reads SQVTM; CDR2 reads ANQGSEA.

This clonotype was seen only a few times. The rearrangement uses TRBV5-1 and TRBJ1-5, with a possible D match to TRBD1 (5 bases). The V end was cut by 2 bases, the J end by 3 bases, with 12 bases between. Germline V gives CDR1 SGHRS, CDR2 YFSETQ. The CDR3 loop spans 15 amino acids. The CDR3, as DNA: TGCGCCAGCAGCTTATTGGGGCAGGCCAATCAGCCCCAGCATTTT. Translated: CASSLLGQANQPQHF.

This clonotype was observed a handful of times. V and J are TRBV28 and TRBJ1-4; no clear D gene. CDR1 MDHEN and CDR2 SYDVKM come from the germline V gene. V was pared by 8 bases and J by 7 bases, with 14 bases between. This CDR3 comprises 13 residues. CDR3 DNA sequence: TGTGCCAGCGTTCAAATGTCAGGTGAAAAACTGTTTTTT. It is translated as CASVQMSGEKLFF.

This clonotype was observed a handful of times. The chain couples TRBV29-1 to TRBJ2-1; no reliable D call. Germline V gene sequence: CDR1 SQVTM, CDR2 ANQGSEA. The ends were cut back, 4 bases at V and 7 bases at J, with 8 bases in the middle. CDR3 length: 11 amino acids. The CDR3 protein is CSVALSNEQFF. The DNA for the CDR3 is TGCAGCGTTGCCCTATCTAATGAGCAGTTCTTC.

The gene calls are TRBV20-1 and TRBJ1-6; D may be TRBD1 (5 bases). The CDR3 has 16 amino acids. CDR1 is DFQATT and CDR2 is SNEGSKA in the germline V gene (reference sequence). Trimming cost V 0 bases and J 6 bases, with 15 bases left between them. This CDR3 is CSARDRGVFFNSPLHF. The CDR3 bases are TGCAGTGCTAGAGATCGAGGGGTTTTTTTTAATTCACCCCTCCACTTT.

The chain is built from TRBV7-2 and TRBJ2-5, with 10 bases fitting TRBD2. The last part of the DNA fits TRBJ2-7 better; the J call may be wrong. This CDR3 has 15 amino acids. CDR1 SGHTA and CDR2 FQGNSA come from the germline V gene. The CDR3: CASSLFASGSYEQYF. In nucleotides, the CDR3 is TGTGCCAGCAGCTTATTTGCTAGCGGGAGCTACGAGCAGTACTTC.

This clonotype has more than one count but fewer than ten. This chain uses TRBV7-6 with TRBJ2-1; the D gene is possibly TRBD2 (5 bases). CDR1 and CDR2 (germline): SGHVS, FNYEAQ. The CDR3 has 18 residues. V was cut by 2 bases and J by 0 bases, with 17 bases left in between. DNA of the CDR3: TGTGCCAGCAGCTTATTTTCACGGGGTCTGAGCTCCTACAATGAGCAGTTCTTC. It codes for CASSLFSRGLSSYNEQFF. The variable domain in full, with the rest retrieved from reference TRBV7-6 and TRBJ2-1, is GAGVSQSPRYKVTKRGQDVALRCDPISGHVSLYWYRQALGQGPEFLTYFNYEAQQDKSGLPNDRFSAERPEGSISTLTIQRTEQRDSAMYRCASSLFSRGLSSYNEQFFGPGTRLTVL.

This clonotype turned up a few times. This rearrangement joins TRBV4-3 to TRBJ2-5, with D unclear. The CDR3 has 13 residues. Germline V gene lookup returns CDR1 LGHNA and CDR2 YSLEER. V shed 5 bases and J shed 4 bases, with 11 bases lying between them. The CDR3 sequence is CASSARQGETQYF. CDR3 bases: TGCGCCAGCAGCGCCCGACAAGGAGAGACCCAGTACTTC.

The chain uses TRBV29-1 and TRBJ1-1; D not resolved. Trimming stripped 6 bases from V and 6 bases from J, with 17 bases between. In germline, CDR1 is SQVTM, CDR2 ANQGSEA. This CDR3 has 13 amino acids. The CDR3 reads CSVAGSPGAEAFF. CDR3 DNA sequence: TGCAGCGTGGCGGGCTCCCCCGGGGCTGAAGCTTTCTTT.

The rearrangement joins TRBV27 to TRBJ2-1; 7 bases are a match to TRBD1. The better agreement between TRBJ2-7 and the DNA end casts doubt on the J call. The CDR3 extends over 15 amino acids. Germline V gene data show CDR1 as MNHEY and CDR2 as SMNVEV (reference sequence). The CDR3 here is CASSLGYSRGYEQYF. The CDR3 bases are TGTGCCAGCAGTTTAGGGTATAGCAGGGGGTACGAGCAGTACTTC.

This clonotype has a handful of counts. This chain connects TRBV9 to TRBJ1-2; perhaps TRBD1 as D (5 bases). Trimming took off 3 bases at V and 8 bases at J, with 20 bases between the two ends. Germline loops: CDR1 SGDLS, CDR2 YYNGEE. The CDR3 has 15 amino acids. The CDR3 region has the DNA TGTGCCAGCAGCGGATCCGGGGGAGGGAAGAGGGGCTACACCTTC. Protein: CASSGSGGGKRGYTF.

The rearrangement joins TRBV6-1 to TRBJ2-5; no definite D call. The DNA matches TRBJ2-7 better at its end, which makes the J call doubtful. Per germline, CDR1 MNHNS and CDR2 SASEGT. There are 16 residues in the CDR3. CDR3 bases: TGTGCCAGCAGTGAAGCGCCCTTTAAGGGCCCCTACGAGCAGTACTTC. This sequence encodes CASSEAPFKGPYEQYF.

This sequence joins TRBV4-2 and TRBJ1-2; 7 nucleotides line up with TRBD1. The CDR3 runs to 16 residues. Per germline, CDR1 LGHNA and CDR2 YNFKEQ. J lost 4 bases, V lost 0 bases, and 8 bases had no gene match. CDR3 DNA: TGTGCCAGCAGCCAAGATAGACAGGGAGGGGGCTATGGCTACACCTTC. This gives the protein CASSQDRQGGGYGYTF.

J is TRBJ2-7 and V is TRBV6-5, with D possibly matching TRBD1 (7 bases). The V and J ends lost 6 bases and 1 base respectively, with 16 bases between them. There are 15 residues in the CDR3. Per germline, CDR1 MNHEY and CDR2 SVGAGI. Here the CDR3 reads CASRRGGGGSYEQYF. The CDR3 DNA reads TGTGCCAGCAGACGAGGAGGGGGCGGTTCCTACGAGCAGTACTTC.

The rearrangement joins TRBV14 to TRBJ1-4; possibly TRBD1 for D (6 bases). The CDR3 consists of 16 residues. Trimming took 1 base from V and 3 from J, leaving 12 bases between them. From germline, CDR1 is SGHDN and CDR2 FVKESK. CDR3 bases: TGTGCCAGCAGCCAAGTGTGGGGGGCGGCTAATGAAAAACTGTTTTTT. Translated: CASSQVWGAANEKLFF.

V gene TRBV7-2 combines with J gene TRBJ2-1, with 10 bases fitting TRBD1. The end of the DNA fits TRBJ2-5 better, so the J call may be wrong. CDR1 is SGHTA and CDR2 is FQGNSA in the germline V gene. The CDR3 contains 13 residues. The CDR3 DNA is TGTGCCAGCAGGGGGACAGGGGACATGGCCCAGTACTTC. This translates into CASRGTGDMAQYF.

This clonotype has just a few counts. J is TRBJ1-3 and V is TRBV4-1; D is uncertain. CDR3 length: 17 residues. CDR1 is MGHRA and CDR2 is YSYEKL in the germline V gene. Trimming took 0 bases from V and 4 from J, leaving 16 bases between them. Here the CDR3 DNA reads TGCGCCAGCAGCCAAGAGGGCAGCCTGGGGTCCGGAAACACCATATATTTT. Protein: CASSQEGSLGSGNTIYF.

CDR3 sequence reads: CASGRTNTEAFF. The CDR3 DNA reads TGTGCCAGCGGACGGACGAACACTGAAGCTTTCTTT. This chain joins TRBV28 and TRBJ1-1; D gene ambiguous. Per the germline V gene, CDR1 is MDHEN and CDR2 is SYDVKM. The CDR3 extends over 12 amino acids. Trimming removed 8 bases at V and 1 base at J, with 8 bases between. The entire variable domain, with the rest obtained from reference TRBV28 and TRBJ1-1, is as follows: DVKVTQSSRYLVKRTGEKVFLECVQDMDHENMFWYRQDPGLGLRLIYFSYDVKMKEKGDIPEGYSVSREKKERFSLILESASTNQTSMYLCASGRTNTEAFFGQGTRLTVV.

Details on this clonotype: This sequence may be a read error, since a much larger clone differs from it by one base. The CDR3 region is CSASWVRETEAFF. CDR3 DNA: TGCAGTGCTAGTTGGGTACGGGAGACTGAAGCTTTCTTT. The rearrangement links TRBV20-1 to TRBJ1-1, with D hard to call. CDR1 and CDR2 (germline): DFQATT, SNEGSKA (reference sequence). Trimming left V 3 bases short and J 5 bases short, with 13 bases between. The length of the CDR3 is 13 residues.

This clonotype was detected only once. The chain couples TRBV6-1 to TRBJ1-4; 7 positions match TRBD1. The CDR3 contains 16 residues. Germline loops: CDR1 MNHNS, CDR2 SASEGT. The V and J ends lost 7 bases and 7 bases, in that order; junction bases with no gene match: 15. CDR3 residues: CASIHSAGGAGEKLFF. The CDR3 DNA reads TGTGCCAGCATTCATTCCGCAGGGGGGGCTGGTGAAAAACTGTTTTTT.

J is TRBJ1-1 and V is TRBV12-3 or TRBV12-4; D uncertain. V dropped 6 bases and J dropped 0 bases, with 8 bases sitting between them. CDR3 size: 13 residues. For the CDR3, the DNA is TGTGCCAGCAGATCTCTCATGAACACTGAAGCTTTCTTT. Translated, it gives CASRSLMNTEAFF.

This clonotype showed up just a few times. This chain connects TRBV5-6 to TRBJ2-1; tentative D call: TRBD2 (6 bases). The CDR3 sequence is 16 residues long. V shed 4 bases and J shed 0 bases, with 14 bases lying between them. Germline CDR1 reads SGHDT; CDR2 reads YYEEEE. The CDR3, as DNA: TGTGCCAGCAGCCGGCTCCTAGCGCACTCCTACAATGAGCAGTTCTTC. Protein sequence: CASSRLLAHSYNEQFF.